These 30 T cell receptor beta chains came from one sample sequenced in a study of cytomegalovirus exposure and HLA in healthy donors. With 60 Vbeta and 13 Jbeta primers, the PCR was carried out. Clones were read by immunoSEQ multiplex PCR, and TCRdb kept only the in-frame ones, dropping some. The sample contains under 150,000 clones, about 80% of which appear only once. The sample was PBMCs. These TCRs come from a man aged 30-40 years in good health and CMV-seronegative.

The gene calls are TRBV5-4 and TRBJ2-3, with 15 bases that match TRBD2. The CDR3 consists of 19 residues. Per germline, CDR1 SGHNT and CDR2 YYREEE (reference sequence). V lost 0 bases to trimming and J lost 0 bases; unmatched junction nucleotides: 5. CDR3 DNA: TGTGCCAGCAGCTTGGCGGGACTAGCGGGAGGAACTAGCACAGATACGCAGTATTTT. Translated: CASSLAGLAGGTSTDTQYF.

CDR3 amino acids: CASSPRQGEEKLFF. In nucleotides, the CDR3 is TGTGCCAGCAGCCCGCGACAGGGGGAAGAAAAACTGTTTTTT. The chain combines TRBV4-2 with TRBJ1-4; TRBD1 matches at 9 bases. Trimming cost V 4 bases and J 8 bases; bases outside gene matches: 5. Per the germline V gene, CDR1 is LGHNA and CDR2 is YNFKEQ. The CDR3 consists of 14 residues.

The DNA of the CDR3 is TGTGCCAGTAGTCCGAATCCCGGGACAAGCACCGGGGAGCTGTTTTTT. Protein product: CASSPNPGTSTGELFF. The rearrangement joins TRBV19 to TRBJ2-2; possibly TRBD1 for D (6 bases). CDR3 length equals 16 residues. The germline V gene has CDR1 LNHDA and CDR2 SQIVND (reference sequence). V gave up 5 bases and J gave up 4 bases, with 17 bases separating them. The full variable domain, rest sourced from reference TRBV19 and TRBJ2-2, is DGGITQSPKYLFRKEGQNVTLSCEQNLNHDAMYWYRQDPGQGLRLIYYSQIVNDFQKGDIAEGYSVSREKKESFPLTVTSAQKNPTAFYLCASSPNPGTSTGELFFGEGSRLTVL.

CDR3 region: CASSTRDIGYEQYF. The CDR3 nucleotides read TGTGCCAGTAGTACCAGGGACATTGGTTACGAGCAGTACTTC. The chain couples TRBV19 to TRBJ2-7, with D possibly being TRBD1 (6 bases). V lost 4 bases, J lost 4 bases, and 14 bases lay in between. This CDR3 is built from 14 residues. Germline CDR1 reads LNHDA; CDR2 reads SQIVND (reference sequence).

V is TRBV10-3 and J is TRBJ1-3; 7 nucleotides line up with TRBD1. CDR3 length: 16 residues. Looked up from germline, CDR1 is ENHRY and CDR2 is SYGVKD. J lost 1 base, V lost 6 bases, and 9 bases had no gene match. CDR3 in amino acids: CAIRAGTVYSGNTIYF. In nucleotides, the CDR3 is TGTGCCATCAGGGCCGGGACAGTCTATTCTGGAAACACCATATATTTT.

About this clone: One junction end disagrees with the germline gene, perhaps due to a read error. The CDR3 spells CASSRTDSIYSNQPQNF. The CDR3 DNA sequence: TGTGCCAGCAGTCGAACGGACAGCATCTATAGCAATCAGCCCCAGAATTTT. The chain employs TRBV28 and TRBJ1-5, with D perhaps TRBD1 (6 bases). The CDR3 runs to 17 residues. Germline V CDR1 and CDR2: MDHEN, SYDVKM.

The rearrangement uses TRBV14 and TRBJ2-6; D is possibly TRBD1 (5 bases). Germline lookup yields CDR1 SGHDN and CDR2 FVKESK. CDR3 size: 16 residues. V lost 1 base and J lost 1, with 8 bases in between. In DNA, the CDR3 is TGTGCCAGCAGCCAAGGACAGTCTTCTGGGGCCAACGTCCTGACTTTC. This codes for CASSQGQSSGANVLTF. The full variable domain, rest sourced from reference TRBV14 and TRBJ2-6, is EAGVTQFPSHSVIEKGQTVTLRCDPISGHDNLYWYRRVMGKEIKFLLHFVKESKQDESGMPNNRFLAERTGGTYSTLKVQPAELEDSGVYFCASSQGQSSGANVLTFGAGSRLTVL.

The gene calls are TRBV27 and TRBJ2-7, with a possible D match to TRBD1 (5 bases). Germline CDR1 is MNHEY and CDR2 is SMNVEV (reference sequence). V dropped 5 bases and J dropped 3 bases, with 17 bases sitting between them. The CDR3 covers 15 residues. Here the CDR3 reads CASSPGQYFHYEQYF. The CDR3 nucleotides read TGTGCCAGCAGTCCTGGACAATATTTTCACTACGAGCAGTACTTC.

The V call is TRBV27, the J call TRBJ2-7; 7 bases map to TRBD2. The CDR3 runs to 14 residues. V was clipped by 5 bases and J by 3 bases; unmatched bases: 7. Germline V gene data show CDR1 as MNHEY and CDR2 as SMNVEV (reference sequence). In nucleotides, the CDR3 is TGTGCCAGCAGTGTCCATAGCGGGTTCTACGAGCAGTACTTC. As protein: CASSVHSGFYEQYF.

The chain employs TRBV7-2 and TRBJ1-1; 9 bases match TRBD1. Losses at the gene ends were 5 bases for V and 3 bases for J; bases not matched to a gene: 4. The CDR3 extends over 14 amino acids. Germline loops: CDR1 SGHTA, CDR2 FQGNSA. The CDR3 DNA reads as TGTGCCAGCAGCCTGACAGGGGGGGACACTGAAGCTTTCTTT. Its translation: CASSLTGGDTEAFF.

The CDR3 spells CASKASASGARLQFF. CDR3 sequence (DNA): TGTGCCAGTAAGGCTTCGGCTAGCGGGGCAAGGTTGCAGTTCTTC. The genes are TRBV19 and TRBJ2-1; 9 bases are a match to TRBD2. V lost 7 bases and J lost 12; bases outside the gene matches: 16. The CDR3 extends over 15 amino acids. Germline V gene lookup returns CDR1 LNHDA and CDR2 SQIVND (reference sequence). Drawing the rest from reference TRBV19 and TRBJ2-1, the complete variable domain is DGGITQSPKYLFRKEGQNVTLSCEQNLNHDAMYWYRQDPGQGLRLIYYSQIVNDFQKGDIAEGYSVSREKKESFPLTVTSAQKNPTAFYLCASKASASGARLQFFGPGTRLTVL.

The chain is built from TRBV30 and TRBJ2-3, with TRBD2 matching over 16 bases. The CDR3 sequence is 16 residues long. The germline gives CDR1 GTSNPN, CDR2 SVGIG (reference sequence). With 4 bases clipped from V and 4 bases from J, the junction kept 5 bases outside the gene matches. The CDR3 DNA is TGTGCCTGGACAGCCGGGACTAGCGGGAGGGCAGATACGCAGTATTTT. It encodes CAWTAGTSGRADTQYF.

This clone was seen only once. The chain couples TRBV4-3 to TRBJ2-2; the match to TRBD2 covers 11 bases. The CDR3 sequence is 18 residues long. Germline values: CDR1 LGHNA, CDR2 YSLEER. Trimming cost V 1 base and J 1 base; bases outside gene matches: 5. The CDR3: CASSQGVAGGMNTGELFF. CDR3 DNA: TGCGCCAGCAGCCAAGGGGTAGCGGGAGGGATGAACACCGGGGAGCTGTTTTTT.

The rearrangement joins TRBV29-1 to TRBJ2-1; D is undetermined. CDR3 size: 11 residues. Germline CDR1 SQVTM, CDR2 ANQGSEA. Trimming stripped 7 bases from V and 4 bases from J, with 8 bases between. Here the CDR3 reads CSAGGYNEQFF. The CDR3 coding sequence is TGCAGCGCCGGCGGATACAATGAGCAGTTCTTC.

The rearrangement links TRBV27 to TRBJ1-2; TRBD1 agrees at 9 bases. Germline CDR1 MNHEY, CDR2 SMNVEV (reference sequence). V was clipped by 5 bases and J by 6 bases; unmatched bases: 7. The CDR3 length is 14 residues. CDR3 DNA: TGTGCCAGCAGTGTCAGGGGGACAGGGCATGGCTACACCTTC. Translated, it gives CASSVRGTGHGYTF.

The CDR3 sequence is CASHGGPRGIFGYTF. The CDR3 nucleotides are TGTGCCAGCCACGGCGGGCCCCGGGGGATTTTTGGCTACACCTTC. The chain carries TRBV19 and TRBJ1-2, with D tentatively TRBD1 (5 bases). V lost 9 bases to trimming and J lost 7 bases, with 24 bases between them. Looked up from germline, CDR1 is LNHDA and CDR2 is SQIVND (reference sequence). The CDR3 covers 15 residues.

This clone was seen more than once but under ten times. This sequence joins TRBV5-1 and TRBJ1-5, with D possibly matching TRBD1 (5 bases). V dropped 4 bases and J dropped 4 bases, with 9 bases sitting between them. The germline CDR1 and CDR2 sequences are SGHRS and YFSETQ. The CDR3 totals 13 residues. The CDR3: CASSLTVNQPQHF. In nucleotides, the CDR3 is TGCGCCAGCAGCCTGACAGTAAATCAGCCCCAGCATTTT.

Points on this clone: The sample holds other DNA sequences that translate to the same CDR3. In DNA form, the CDR3 reads TGCGCCAGCAGCCAAGGGAGGGCCACAGATACGCAGTATTTT. Its protein product is CASSQGRATDTQYF. V and J are TRBV4-1 and TRBJ2-3, with D possibly matching TRBD2 (6 bases). Trimming stripped 1 base from V and 2 bases from J, with 7 bases between. The V gene's germline CDR1 is MGHRA and CDR2 YSYEKL. The CDR3 is made up of 14 amino acids.

The chain uses TRBV28 and TRBJ1-2, with 10 nucleotides matching TRBD1. Germline lookup yields CDR1 MDHEN and CDR2 SYDVKM. V lost 3 bases to trimming and J lost 5 bases; unmatched junction nucleotides: 3. This CDR3 contains 14 residues. The CDR3 DNA reads as TGTGCCAGCAGTTTGGCGGGACAGGGGTATGGCTACACCTTC. Translated, it gives CASSLAGQGYGYTF.

V usage is TRBV29-1 and J usage is TRBJ2-1; TRBD2 might be the D (6 bases). Trimming stripped 4 bases from V and 6 bases from J, with 13 bases between. CDR3 length: 13 residues. The germline V gene encodes CDR1 SQVTM and CDR2 ANQGSEA. The CDR3, as DNA: TGCAGCGTTGTGCTAGCGCGAAGCAATGAGCAGTTCTTC. This codes for CSVVLARSNEQFF.

V usage is TRBV5-1 and J usage is TRBJ2-5; TRBD2 matches at 13 bases. The end of the DNA fits TRBJ2-7 better, so the J call may be wrong. Germline-derived CDR1 and CDR2 are SGHRS and YFSETQ. The CDR3 is made up of 18 amino acids. The CDR3 protein is CASSWTSGRKFSSYEQYF. The CDR3 DNA sequence: TGCGCCAGCAGCTGGACTAGCGGGAGAAAATTTAGCTCCTACGAGCAGTACTTC.

The V call is TRBV18, the J call TRBJ2-7; possibly TRBD2 for D (7 bases). Trimming took off 6 bases at V and 5 bases at J, with 14 bases between the two ends. Germline V gene data show CDR1 as KGHSH and CDR2 as LQKENI. The CDR3 contains 13 residues. CDR3 residues: CASSRGGGNEQYF. CDR3 nucleotide sequence: TGTGCCAGCTCGCGAGGGGGGGGGAACGAGCAGTACTTC. Drawing the rest from reference TRBV18 and TRBJ2-7, the complete variable domain is NAGVMQNPRHLVRRRGQEARLRCSPMKGHSHVYWYRQLPEEGLKFMVYLQKENIIDESGMPKERFSAEFPKEGPSILRIQQVVRGDSAAYFCASSRGGGNEQYFGPGTRLTVT.

The rearrangement joins TRBV7-2 to TRBJ2-7; 11 nucleotides agree with TRBD2. With V trimmed by 8 bases and J by 4 bases, 7 bases remained unmatched. Germline loops: CDR1 SGHTA, CDR2 FQGNSA. This CDR3 region has 14 residues. The CDR3 coding sequence is TGTGCCAGCCATGAACTAGCGGGAGAATACGAGCAGTACTTC. It translates to CASHELAGEYEQYF.

The chain uses TRBV7-6 and TRBJ2-7; no clear D gene. V lost 5 bases, J lost 5 bases, and 7 bases lay in between. The CDR3 is made up of 11 amino acids. Germline assignment: CDR1 SGHVS and CDR2 FNYEAQ. The CDR3 DNA reads as TGTGCCAGCAGCCACGAGAACGAGCAGTACTTC. Translation: CASSHENEQYF. The variable domain in full, with the rest retrieved from reference TRBV7-6 and TRBJ2-7, is GAGVSQSPRYKVTKRGQDVALRCDPISGHVSLYWYRQALGQGPEFLTYFNYEAQQDKSGLPNDRFSAERPEGSISTLTIQRTEQRDSAMYRCASSHENEQYFGPGTRLTVT.

Note on this clone: One end of the junction fails to match germline, which may point to a read error. The rearrangement joins TRBV29-1 to TRBJ2-7; 11 bases map to TRBD1. This CDR3 comprises 14 residues. The germline gives CDR1 SQVTM, CDR2 ANQGSEA. The DNA of the CDR3 is TGCAGCGCCGGGGGGACAGGGGGTTCGTACGGGCAGTACTTC. Its translation is CSAGGTGGSYGQYF.

This chain joins TRBV7-8 and TRBJ2-2; D unclear. In germline, CDR1 is SGHVS, CDR2 FQNEAQ. V lost 7 bases and J lost 6, with 27 bases in between. The CDR3 contains 18 residues. The CDR3 spells CASKSPGSVFGLPGELFF. CDR3 bases: TGTGCCAGCAAATCACCCGGGTCAGTCTTTGGGTTACCCGGGGAGCTGTTTTTT.

This clone was seen only once. The rearrangement links TRBV6-5 to TRBJ1-2; 8 bases are a match to TRBD1. CDR1 and CDR2 (germline): MNHEY, SVGAGI. CDR3 length: 14 amino acids. The V gene end was trimmed by 5 bases and the J gene end by 4 bases; junction bases not matched to a gene: 6. For the CDR3, the DNA is TGTGCCAGCAGTCCCCGGACAGGGTTCTATGGCTACACCTTC. Its protein product is CASSPRTGFYGYTF.

In its sample, this clone was seen once. The chain is built from TRBV29-1 and TRBJ2-1, with TRBD2 matching 10 bases. Trimming removed 6 bases from V and 5 bases from J; junction bases left unmatched: 4. Germline-derived CDR1 and CDR2 are SQVTM and ANQGSEA. This CDR3 has 13 amino acids. In nucleotides, the CDR3 is TGCAGCGTGAGCGGGAGGGCCAACAATGAGCAGTTCTTC. Translation: CSVSGRANNEQFF.

Here the CDR3 reads CASSKGLPGSSGNTIYF. The CDR3 coding sequence is TGTGCCAGCAGCAAGGGTCTGCCGGGGAGCTCTGGAAACACCATATATTTT. The chain joins TRBV21-1 to TRBJ1-3. TRBV21-1 is flagged as a pseudogene. This CDR3 spans 17 amino acids.

The rearrangement joins TRBV6-1 to TRBJ1-5; D remains ambiguous. Germline lookup yields CDR1 MNHNS and CDR2 SASEGT. The CDR3 has 18 amino acids. V was clipped by 4 bases and J by 0 bases, with 19 bases between them. The CDR3 region is CASSGSYPEKYSNQPQHF. CDR3 sequence (DNA): TGTGCCAGCAGTGGATCCTACCCCGAGAAGTATAGCAATCAGCCCCAGCATTTT.